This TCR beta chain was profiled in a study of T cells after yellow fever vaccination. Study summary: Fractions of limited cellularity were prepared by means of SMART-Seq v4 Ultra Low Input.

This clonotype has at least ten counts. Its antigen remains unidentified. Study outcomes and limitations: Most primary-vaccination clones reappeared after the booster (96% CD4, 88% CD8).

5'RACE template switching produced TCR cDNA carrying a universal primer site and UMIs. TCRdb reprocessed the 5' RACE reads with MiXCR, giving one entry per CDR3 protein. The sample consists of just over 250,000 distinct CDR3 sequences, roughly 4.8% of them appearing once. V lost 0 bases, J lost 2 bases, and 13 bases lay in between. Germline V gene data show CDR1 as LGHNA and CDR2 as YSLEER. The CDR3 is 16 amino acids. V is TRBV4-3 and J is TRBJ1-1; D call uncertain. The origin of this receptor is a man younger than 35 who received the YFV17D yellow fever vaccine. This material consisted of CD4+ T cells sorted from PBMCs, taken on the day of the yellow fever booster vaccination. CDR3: CASSQDLARGNTEAFF. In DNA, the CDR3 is TGCGCCAGCAGCCAAGATCTCGCACGGGGAAACACTGAAGCTTTCTTT.